This passage covers 22 T cell receptor beta chains from one sample sequenced in a study of graft-versus-host responses after intestinal transplantation (dated by TCRdb to 2020 to 2023). No cognate antigen is known for these TCRs. The protocol used for the library was the immunoSEQ multiplex PCR assay. TCRdb re-hosts the immuneACCESS table, in-frame sequences only. Its copies lack some clones; in the studies checked, an unresolved V gene accounts for under half of them, and the cause for the rest is not known. Counted in this sample were about 64,000 clones; 90% to 95% of them appeared once. 1.5% to 2% of the sample is in the top ten clones. This specimen's time point label, per the study, means: cells obtained before transplantation from donor or recipient. This material consisted of unstimulated CD8+ T cells sorted from spleen or lymph node cells, taken before transplant. The receptor set was obtained from a human donor who was the organ donor for an intestinal transplant.

V is TRBV19 and J is TRBJ1-1, with 10 bases aligning to TRBD1. The CDR3 loop spans 12 amino acids. Per germline, CDR1 LNHDA and CDR2 SQIVND (reference sequence). Trimming removed 10 bases from V and 5 bases from J; junction bases left unmatched: 4. CDR3 loop: CATRTGGTEAFF. The DNA of the CDR3 is TGTGCCACGCGGACAGGGGGGACTGAAGCTTTCTTT.

This chain uses TRBV7-8 with TRBJ1-5, with D possibly being TRBD1 (5 bases). CDR1 is SGHVS and CDR2 is FQNEAQ in the germline V gene. Trimming took off 5 bases at V and 5 bases at J, with 25 bases between the two ends. The CDR3 runs to 18 residues. CDR3 amino acids: CASSPQVVGWGVDQPQHF. The CDR3 DNA is TGTGCCAGCAGCCCACAAGTAGTAGGATGGGGGGTTGATCAGCCCCAGCATTTT. The variable domain in full, with the rest retrieved from reference TRBV7-8 and TRBJ1-5, is GAGVSQSPRYKVAKRGQDVALRCDPISGHVSLFWYQQALGQGPEFLTYFQNEAQLDKSGLPSDRFFAERPEGSVSTLKIQRTQQEDSAVYLCASSPQVVGWGVDQPQHFGDGTRLSIL.

The V gene is TRBV10-3, the J gene TRBJ2-7, with TRBD1 identical over 7 bases. The J segment lost 4 bases and the V segment lost 10 bases, leaving 4 bases of the junction unmatched. Germline lookup yields CDR1 ENHRY and CDR2 SYGVKD. This CDR3 is 11 amino acids long. The CDR3 DNA is TGTGCCAGTCGACAGGGATACGAGCAGTACTTC. It codes for CASRQGYEQYF.

Here the CDR3 reads CASSSGAGEQYF. The DNA for the CDR3 is TGTGCCAGCAGCTCGGGAGCTGGCGAGCAGTACTTC. The chain couples TRBV6-5 to TRBJ2-7; TRBD2 might be the D (6 bases). V lost 6 bases to trimming and J lost 6 bases, with 12 bases between them. This CDR3 is 12 amino acids long. Germline lookup yields CDR1 MNHEY and CDR2 SVGAGI.

The chain employs TRBV19 and TRBJ2-5, with 7 bases aligning to TRBD1. V lost 4 bases to trimming and J lost 5 bases; unmatched junction nucleotides: 10. The CDR3 consists of 15 residues. Germline V gene data show CDR1 as LNHDA and CDR2 as SQIVND (reference sequence). CDR3 region: CASSNRDSLLETQYF. CDR3 DNA: TGTGCCAGTAGTAACCGGGACAGTCTTTTGGAGACCCAGTACTTC.

The CDR3 loop reads CASSRFTVQFGQPQHF. DNA for the CDR3: TGTGCCAGTAGTAGGTTCACCGTACAGTTTGGTCAGCCCCAGCATTTT. The J gene is TRBJ1-5, the V gene TRBV19; D is ambiguous. V was cut by 4 bases and J by 6 bases, with 19 bases left in between. The germline gives CDR1 LNHDA, CDR2 SQIVND (reference sequence). This CDR3 comprises 16 residues.

The rearrangement joins TRBV9 to TRBJ2-2; D is perhaps TRBD1 (5 bases). The CDR3 covers 14 residues. V was trimmed by 0 bases and J by 4 bases, leaving 7 bases between them. The germline V gene encodes CDR1 SGDLS and CDR2 YYNGEE. The CDR3 DNA sequence: TGTGCCAGCAGCGTAGAGGGGCGCACCGGGGAGCTGTTTTTT. Translated, it gives CASSVEGRTGELFF.

The J gene is TRBJ2-2, the V gene TRBV14; 12 bases map to TRBD2. CDR3 length equals 16 residues. The V segment lost 5 bases and the J segment 7 bases; nucleotides outside the gene matches: 8. CDR1 is SGHDN, CDR2 FVKESK, per germline. The CDR3 loop is CASSILAGGLGGELFF. The CDR3 coding sequence is TGTGCCAGCAGCATACTAGCGGGAGGACTAGGCGGGGAGCTGTTTTTT.

V usage is TRBV7-2 and J usage is TRBJ2-5; a possible D gene is TRBD2 (6 bases). CDR1 is SGHTA and CDR2 is FQGNSA in the germline V gene. Trimming removed 1 base from V and 4 bases from J, with 10 bases in between. There are 14 residues in the CDR3. CDR3 loop: CASSLEGGIETQYF. The DNA of the CDR3 is TGTGCCAGCAGCTTAGAAGGCGGGATAGAGACCCAGTACTTC.

This sequence joins TRBV28 and TRBJ1-3; 8 bases map to TRBD1. Losses at the gene ends were 3 bases for V and 1 base for J; bases not matched to a gene: 5. Germline V gene lookup returns CDR1 MDHEN and CDR2 SYDVKM. The CDR3 covers 16 residues. The CDR3 DNA sequence: TGTGCCAGCAGTTTCCCCCGGGACAGGTCTGGAAACACCATATATTTT. Its translation: CASSFPRDRSGNTIYF.

This clone was observed a few times. The V gene is TRBV30, the J gene TRBJ1-1; tentative D call: TRBD1 (6 bases). The V gene lost 1 base and the J gene lost 3 bases, with 9 bases spanning the gap. Germline V gene sequence: CDR1 GTSNPN, CDR2 SVGIG (reference sequence). The length of the CDR3 is 13 residues. The CDR3 loop is CAWSGTVDTEAFF. In DNA form, the CDR3 reads TGTGCCTGGAGTGGGACAGTCGACACTGAAGCTTTCTTT.

The J gene is TRBJ1-1, the V gene TRBV19; D ambiguous. This CDR3 comprises 13 residues. Germline CDR1 and CDR2: LNHDA and SQIVND (reference sequence). V lost 6 bases to trimming and J lost 5 bases, with 13 bases between them. The CDR3 DNA reads as TGTGCCAGTAGCGACATGGGCCTGACTGAAGCTTTCTTT. This gives the protein CASSDMGLTEAFF.

The V call is TRBV7-8, the J call TRBJ2-7; weak D call: TRBD1 (6 bases). CDR1 is SGHVS and CDR2 is FQNEAQ in the germline V gene. V was pared by 3 bases and J by 3 bases, with 18 bases between. The CDR3 is 16 residues long. CDR3 bases: TGTGCCAGCAGCTTCCCCATACAAGAGGGACACTACGAGCAGTACTTC. Its translation is CASSFPIQEGHYEQYF.

The chain links TRBV27 to TRBJ1-5, with a possible D match to TRBD1 (5 bases). The ends were cut back, 5 bases at V and 4 bases at J, with 15 bases in the middle. This CDR3 is built from 15 residues. Germline V gene data show CDR1 as MNHEY and CDR2 as SMNVEV (reference sequence). The CDR3 spells CASSALDSPNQPQHF. As DNA, the CDR3 is TGTGCCAGCAGTGCCCTCGACAGCCCGAATCAGCCCCAGCATTTT.

The chain links TRBV13 to TRBJ2-7, with D maybe TRBD1 (5 bases). The CDR3 consists of 13 residues. Deletions cut 0 bases from V and 5 bases from J, with 8 bases between. The germline CDR1 and CDR2 sequences are PRHDT and FYEKMQ (reference sequence). Written as DNA, the CDR3 is TGTGCCAGCAGCTTAGGCTTCAGGGACGAGCAGTACTTC. The encoded protein is CASSLGFRDEQYF.

This clone showed up just once. The V and J genes are TRBV27 and TRBJ1-1; tentatively, D is TRBD1 (6 bases). V lost 3 bases and J lost 1, with 12 bases in between. The CDR3 runs to 15 residues. CDR1 is MNHEY, CDR2 SMNVEV, per germline (reference sequence). In nucleotides, the CDR3 is TGTGCCAGCAGTTTTAATGGGGGCTCGAACACTGAAGCTTTCTTT. This encodes CASSFNGGSNTEAFF.

V and J are TRBV10-1 and TRBJ2-5, with 12 bases lining up with TRBD2. V shed 7 bases, J shed 4 bases, and the junction held 1 base outside the gene matches. From germline, CDR1 is WNHNN and CDR2 SYGVQD (reference sequence). The CDR3 is 13 residues long. As DNA, the CDR3 is TGCGCCAGCAAGACTAGCGGGAGAGAGACCCAGTACTTC. It yields the protein CASKTSGRETQYF.

This chain uses TRBV4-3 with TRBJ2-7, with 9 bases aligning to TRBD2. Germline V CDR1 and CDR2: LGHNA, YSLEER. Germline trimming cut 3 bases from V and 0 bases from J; bases unmatched to any gene: 3. The CDR3 covers 15 residues. CDR3 loop: CASSQVSGSSYEQYF. DNA of the CDR3: TGCGCCAGCAGCCAGGTTAGCGGGAGCTCCTACGAGCAGTACTTC.

The V and J genes are TRBV7-9 and TRBJ2-1; TRBD1 aligns across 9 bases. The CDR3 is made up of 16 amino acids. Unmatched junction bases numbered 8, after V lost 1 base and J lost 7 bases. Germline assignment: CDR1 SEHNR and CDR2 FQNEAQ (reference sequence). The CDR3 reads CASSLGGTGTGNEQFF. CDR3 nucleotides: TGTGCCAGCAGCTTAGGGGGGACAGGGACTGGAAATGAGCAGTTCTTC.

This chain connects TRBV18 to TRBJ1-5; D may be TRBD1 (6 bases). CDR3 size: 14 residues. CDR1 and CDR2 from the germline V gene are KGHSH and LQKENI. V was cut by 8 bases and J by 8 bases, with 19 bases left in between. The CDR3 region is CASQGSQGMKPQHF. The CDR3 nucleotides are TGTGCCAGCCAGGGCTCCCAGGGGATGAAGCCCCAGCATTTT.

This chain uses TRBV5-6 with TRBJ2-1; D is ambiguous. CDR3 length equals 16 residues. CDR1 and CDR2 from the germline V gene are SGHDT and YYEEEE. V lost 2 bases and J lost 1, with 13 bases in between. CDR3 in amino acids: CASSFISVSSYNEQFF. CDR3 DNA sequence: TGTGCCAGCAGCTTTATTTCGGTTTCATCCTACAATGAGCAGTTCTTC. Full variable domain (rest looked up from reference TRBV5-6 and TRBJ2-1): DAGVTQSPTHLIKTRGQQVTLRCSPKSGHDTVSWYQQALGQGPQFIFQYYEEEERQRGNFPDRFSGHQFPNYSSELNVNALLLGDSALYLCASSFISVSSYNEQFFGPGTRLTVL.

The chain uses TRBV19 and TRBJ2-5, with 9 positions matching TRBD2. The CDR3 totals 15 residues. Germline-derived CDR1 and CDR2 are LNHDA and SQIVND (reference sequence). V was clipped by 4 bases and J by 4 bases; unmatched bases: 7. CDR3 amino acids: CASSKAGGALETQYF. CDR3 DNA: TGTGCCAGTAGTAAAGCGGGAGGCGCCCTAGAGACCCAGTACTTC.